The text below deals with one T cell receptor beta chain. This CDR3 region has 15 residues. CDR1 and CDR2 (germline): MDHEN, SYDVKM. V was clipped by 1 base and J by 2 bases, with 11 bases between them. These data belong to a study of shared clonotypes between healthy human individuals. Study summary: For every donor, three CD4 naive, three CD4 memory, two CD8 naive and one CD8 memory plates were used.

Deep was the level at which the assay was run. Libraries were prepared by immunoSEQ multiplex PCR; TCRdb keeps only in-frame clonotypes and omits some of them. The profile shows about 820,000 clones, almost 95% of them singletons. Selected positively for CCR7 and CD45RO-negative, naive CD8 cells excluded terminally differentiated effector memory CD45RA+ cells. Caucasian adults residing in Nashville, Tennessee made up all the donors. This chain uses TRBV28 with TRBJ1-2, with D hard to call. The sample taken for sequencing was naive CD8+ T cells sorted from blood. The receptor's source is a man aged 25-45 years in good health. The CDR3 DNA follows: TGTGCCAGCAGTTTATTGGTCAGGCTGAACTATGGCTACACCTTC. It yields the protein CASSLLVRLNYGYTF.